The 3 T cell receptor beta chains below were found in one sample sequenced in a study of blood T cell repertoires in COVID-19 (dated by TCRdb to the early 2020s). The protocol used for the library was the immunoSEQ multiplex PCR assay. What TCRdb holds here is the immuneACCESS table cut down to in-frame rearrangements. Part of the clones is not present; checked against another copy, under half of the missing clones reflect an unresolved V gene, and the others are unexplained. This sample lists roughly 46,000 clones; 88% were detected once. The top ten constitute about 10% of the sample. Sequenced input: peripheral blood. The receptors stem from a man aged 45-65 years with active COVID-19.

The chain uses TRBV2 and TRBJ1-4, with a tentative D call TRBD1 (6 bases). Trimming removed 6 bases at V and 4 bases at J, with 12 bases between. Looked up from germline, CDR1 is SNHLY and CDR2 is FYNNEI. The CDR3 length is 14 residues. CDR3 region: CASRRGGGNEKLFF. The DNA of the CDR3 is TGTGCCAGCAGGAGAGGGGGGGGTAATGAAAAACTGTTTTTT.

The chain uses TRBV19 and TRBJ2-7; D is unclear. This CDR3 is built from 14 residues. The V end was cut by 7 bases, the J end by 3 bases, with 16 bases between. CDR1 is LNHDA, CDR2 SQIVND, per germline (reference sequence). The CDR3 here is CASTSGGAVYEQYF. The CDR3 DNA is TGTGCCAGTACCTCCGGCGGCGCTGTCTACGAGCAGTACTTC.

The CDR3 spells CASSPKTGGSATNEKLFF. As DNA, the CDR3 is TGTGCCAGCAGTCCCAAAACAGGGGGAAGTGCAACTAATGAAAAACTGTTTTTT. The chain combines TRBV7-8 with TRBJ1-4; 8 bases line up with TRBD1. V shed 6 bases and J 0 bases; nucleotides not matched to a gene: 12. Germline CDR1 reads SGHVS; CDR2 reads FQNEAQ. The CDR3 covers 18 residues.